The 9 T cell receptor beta chains in this list originate from one sample, sequenced in a study of CDR3 diversity in severe acne. TCRdb reprocessed the PCR reads with MiXCR, giving one entry per CDR3 protein. The sample shows about 98,000 distinct CDR3 sequences, around 56% of them seen only once. The specimen sequenced was blood. These receptors all stem from a male donor with acne.

V is TRBV5-1 and J is TRBJ1-1, with D possibly being TRBD1 (6 bases). Germline V gene data show CDR1 as SGHRS and CDR2 as YFSETQ. The length of the CDR3 is 15 residues. V was cut by 3 bases and J by 1 base, with 13 bases left in between. For the CDR3, the DNA is TGCGCCAGCAGCTCCTCGGGACAACGGAACACTGAAGCTTTCTTT. Amino acids: CASSSSGQRNTEAFF.

The chain couples TRBV10-3 to TRBJ1-1; 9 bases are shared with TRBD1. This CDR3 has 13 residues. V was clipped by 11 bases and J by 3 bases; unmatched bases: 7. Germline V CDR1 and CDR2: ENHRY, SYGVKD. In DNA, the CDR3 is TGTGCCGCAAACAGGGGGCCGGACACTGAAGCTTTCTTT. Translating it yields CAANRGPDTEAFF.

As for this clonotype: A clone one base away is much larger, so this may be a read error. V usage is TRBV5-1 and J usage is TRBJ2-2, with a possible D match to TRBD2 (6 bases). This CDR3 has 16 residues. The germline CDR1 and CDR2 sequences are SGHRS and YFSETQ. The CDR3 bases are TGCGCCAGCAGAAAGGGACTCCCTGTTGAGTCCGGGGAGCTGCTTTTT. Amino acid sequence: CASRKGLPVESGELLF.

Only one count was recorded for this clonotype. The chain recombines TRBV9 with TRBJ2-7; 9 nucleotides align to TRBD1. Germline-derived CDR1 and CDR2 are SGDLS and YYNGEE. This CDR3 has 15 amino acids. The V and J ends lost 4 bases and 3 bases, in that order; junction bases with no gene match: 8. CDR3 nucleotides: TGTGCCAGCAGCTTGGACCGGGACAGGGACTACGAGCAGTACTTC. Its translation: CASSLDRDRDYEQYF. The full variable domain, in which reference TRBV9 and TRBJ2-7 provide the parts outside the CDR3, is DSGVTQTPKHLITATGQRVTLRCSPRSGDLSVYWYQQSLDQGLQFLIQYYNGEERAKGNILERFSAQQFPDLHSELNLSSLELGDSALYFCASSLDRDRDYEQYFGPGTRLTVT.

This chain's CDR3 is CASSFVRGTKNIQYF. The CDR3 region has the DNA TGTGCCAGCAGCTTTGTGCGGGGGACCAAAAACATTCAGTACTTC. This chain joins TRBV5-4 and TRBJ2-4, with 7 bases that match TRBD2. The CDR3 has 15 residues. V shed 2 bases and J 2 bases; nucleotides not matched to a gene: 4. Germline V gives CDR1 SGHNT, CDR2 YYREEE (reference sequence). Looking up the rest from reference TRBV5-4 and TRBJ2-4 gives the full variable domain: ETGVTQSPTHLIKTRGQQVTLRCSSQSGHNTVSWYQQALGQGPQFIFQYYREEENGRGNFPPRFSGLQFPNYSSELNVNALELDDSALYLCASSFVRGTKNIQYFGAGTRLSVL.

This clonotype has ten or more counts. The V call is TRBV7-8, the J call TRBJ2-7, with D perhaps matching TRBD2 (6 bases). The V end lost 7 bases, the J end lost 3 bases, and 16 bases lay between the germline ends. The CDR3 length is 14 residues. The germline CDR1 and CDR2 sequences are SGHVS and FQNEAQ. CDR3 coding DNA: TGTGCCAGCAATATAGGACTACCCCACTACGAGCAGTACTTC. Encoded protein: CASNIGLPHYEQYF.

The rearrangement joins TRBV29-1 to TRBJ2-2; 7 nucleotides agree with TRBD2. With 3 bases clipped from V and 0 bases from J, the junction kept 4 bases outside the gene matches. The CDR3 is 15 residues long. Germline V gives CDR1 SQVTM, CDR2 ANQGSEA. The CDR3 sequence is CSVDAGVANTGELFF. CDR3 DNA sequence: TGCAGCGTTGATGCGGGAGTCGCGAACACCGGGGAGCTGTTTTTT.

The chain uses TRBV24-1 and TRBJ2-2; no clear D. The germline CDR1 and CDR2 sequences are KGHDR and SFDVKD. The CDR3 is made up of 12 amino acids. V lost 9 bases to trimming and J lost 0 bases, with 4 bases between them. The CDR3 protein is CATLANTGELFF. CDR3 nucleotide sequence: TGTGCCACCCTCGCGAACACCGGGGAGCTGTTTTTT.

As DNA, the CDR3 is TGTGCCAGCAGCGAACCGGGACTAGCGGGAGGGAACAATGAGCAGTTCTTC. It specifies CASSEPGLAGGNNEQFF. The rearrangement joins TRBV7-8 to TRBJ2-1; 16 nucleotides match TRBD2. V was pared by 5 bases and J by 5 bases, with 6 bases of the junction left unmatched. This CDR3 is built from 17 residues. CDR1 and CDR2 (germline): SGHVS, FQNEAQ.